This note documents a single TCR beta chain sequence. The sample holds a few counts of this clonotype. This receptor's antigen is unknown. It has no much larger one-base neighbor in the sample; base qualities were not kept. The sample belongs to a study of T-cell reconstitution after alpha-beta-depleted transplantation in children (dated by TCRdb to 2016 to 2017). For the wider study: T-cell immune reconstitution after TCRalphabeta/CD19-depleted allogeneic hematopoietic cell transplantation in children was quantitatively tracked in the study by means of TCR repertoire profiling.

Libraries were prepared through PCR. Sequencing used an Illumina HiSeq 2500. TCR libraries were prepared with molecular barcoding, using unique molecular identifiers to normalize TCRbeta repertoire quantification. TCRdb trimmed public reads at Q25 via fastp, called clones via MiXCR and kept in-frame beta chains. When rows share a CDR3 protein, they turn into one entry using the most common DNA and genes. This sample lists approximately 520,000 distinct CDR3 sequences; around a third were detected once. The ten largest clonotypes hold 2% to 2.5% of the sample. Between the V and J ends, shortened by 4 bases and 5 bases respectively, the junction contains 8 bases. According to the germline V gene (reference sequence), CDR1 reads GTSNPN and CDR2 reads SVGIG. The CDR3, cysteine through phenylalanine, is 11 amino acids long. Only CDR3 DNA remains: 33 bases, in frame from the first base.

This clonotype was obtained from a human donor who donated a stem cell graft to a child with aplastic anemia. Here the sequenced sample was PBMCs from the stem cell graft donor, taken from the stem cell graft. This sequence uses TRBV30 and TRBJ1-1; a confident D gene designation cannot be given. The CDR3 reads CAWKRGTEAFF. In nucleotides, the sequence is TGTGCCTGGAAGCGGGGAACTGAAGCTTTCTTT. Supplemented by the reference TRBV30 and TRBJ1-1 proteins around the CDR3, the complete variable domain is SQTIHQWPATLVQPVGSPLSLECTVEGTSNPNLYWYRQAAGRGLQLLFYSVGIGQISSEVPQNLSASRPQDRQFILSSKKLLLSDSGFYLCAWKRGTEAFFGQGTRLTVV.